These 23 T cell receptor beta chains originate from one sample sequenced in a study of T cell clonality in common variable immunodeficiency. Measured with immunoSEQ multiplex PCR; TCRdb has only the in-frame clones, and not every one. The data show some 60,000 clones, with none appearing a single time. The sequencing input was peripheral blood mononuclear cells. The source is a person between 18 and 75 years old in good health.

This clone was counted ten times or more. With the read ending 3 residues before the CDR3 end, the germline J gene is used to fill in that end. V and J are TRBV29-1 and TRBJ2-1; 11 nucleotides line up with TRBD2. The CDR3 contains 13 residues. CDR1 SQVTM and CDR2 ANQGSEA come from the germline V gene. V was pared by 4 bases and J by 7 bases, with 3 bases of the junction left unmatched. CDR3 DNA, as far as it was read: TGCAGCGTTGTACTAGCGGGAGAGAATGAG. Translated: CSVVLAGENE. The complete CDR3 sequence is CSVVLAGENEQFF.

In its sample, this clone was seen many times. The sequence runs out 3 residues before the end of the CDR3; the remainder is reconstructed from the germline J gene. V and J are TRBV29-1 and TRBJ2-7, with TRBD2 as a possible D gene (5 bases). In germline, CDR1 is SQVTM, CDR2 ANQGSEA. CDR3 length: 12 amino acids. The V gene lost 5 bases and the J gene lost 6 bases, with 14 bases spanning the gap. The CDR3 region is CSVPASRGEQYF. CDR3 DNA, as far as it was read: TGCAGCGTTCCGGCTAGCCGGGGCGAG.

This clone was seen at least ten times. The read halts 3 residues ahead of the CDR3 end, with the missing end drawn from the germline J gene. The gene calls are TRBV5-1 and TRBJ1-1, with 9 positions matching TRBD1. The CDR3 spans 13 residues. CDR1 SGHRS and CDR2 YFSETQ come from the germline V gene. The part of the CDR3 DNA that was read is TGCGCCAGCAGCGCCGGACAGGGGATCGAA. This encodes CASSAGQGIE. The full CDR3 protein is CASSAGQGIEAFF. The full variable domain, its missing parts supplied by reference TRBV5-1 and TRBJ1-1, is KAGVTQTPRYLIKTRGQQVTLSCSPISGHRSVSWYQQTPGQGLQFLFEYFSETQRNKGNFPGRFSGRQFSNSRSEMNVSTLELGDSALYLCASSAGQGIEAFFGQGTRLTVV.

A remark on this clone: The read comes to an end 3 residues before the CDR3 does, leaving the germline J gene to fill in the end. The chain employs TRBV7-8 and TRBJ2-7; TRBD2 matches at 13 bases. The CDR3 runs to 15 residues. V lost 5 bases and J lost 4; bases outside the gene matches: 5. Germline V gene data show CDR1 as SGHVS and CDR2 as FQNEAQ. CDR3 DNA (partial): TGTGCCAGCAGCCTCGGACTAGCGGGGGTTTACGAG. Its translation: CASSLGLAGVYE. The full CDR3 is CASSLGLAGVYEQYF.

This clone was seen repeatedly, ten times or more. The read finishes 3 residues shy of the CDR3 end, and the germline J gene is used to complete it. This chain uses TRBV29-1 with TRBJ2-5, with TRBD2 as a possible D gene (5 bases). V shed 4 bases and J shed 5 bases, with 11 bases lying between them. Germline loops: CDR1 SQVTM, CDR2 ANQGSEA. This CDR3 comprises 12 residues. CDR3: CSVVEGGETQYF. The sequenced part of the CDR3 DNA is TGCAGCGTTGTCGAGGGTGGGGAGACC.

This clone was seen many times. The CDR3 region is CATGLGALTSDTQYF. CDR3 DNA, as far as it was read: TGTGCCACCGGACTAGGGGCCCTTACTTCAGATACG. The gene calls are TRBV15 and TRBJ2-3, with 7 bases aligning to TRBD2. From the germline J gene comes the end of the CDR3, since the read stops 3 residues before it. The V gene end was trimmed by 8 bases and the J gene end by 4 bases; junction bases not matched to a gene: 12. CDR3 length: 15 residues. CDR1 LNHNV and CDR2 YYDKDF come from the germline V gene (reference sequence).

This clone was detected many times. Read coverage stops 3 residues before the CDR3 terminus; the germline J gene supplies the remainder. The chain couples TRBV5-1 to TRBJ1-6, with 7 bases that match TRBD1. CDR3 length: 14 amino acids. Germline CDR1 reads SGHRS; CDR2 reads YFSETQ. V dropped 4 bases and J dropped 7; count of bases not matched to a gene: 5. The CDR3 DNA, read in part, is TGCGCCAGCAGCCAGGGACAGTTAAATTCACCC. Amino acids: CASSQGQLNSP. The CDR3 reads in full as CASSQGQLNSPLHF.

This clone was recorded many times. The observed sequence ends 3 residues before the CDR3 terminus, with the missing tail filled in from the germline J gene. V and J are TRBV6-2 or TRBV6-3 and TRBJ2-7, with 9 nucleotides matching TRBD1. CDR1 is MNHEY and CDR2 is SVGEGT in the germline V gene. Trimming at V came to 7 bases and at J to 3 bases, leaving 13 bases not matched to a gene. The CDR3 covers 16 residues. CDR3 sequence reads: CASNTEPGQGFYEQYF. CDR3 DNA (partial): TGTGCCAGCAACACTGAACCGGGACAGGGATTCTACGAG.

This clone was detected ten times or more. The read terminates 3 residues before the CDR3 end, so the remaining end is supplied by the germline J gene. The chain combines TRBV30 with TRBJ2-7; 10 nucleotides agree with TRBD1. Germline V gene lookup returns CDR1 GTSNPN and CDR2 SVGIG (reference sequence). Trimming cost V 5 bases and J 2 bases; bases outside gene matches: 3. The CDR3 runs to 13 residues. The CDR3 sequence is CAWGTGVAYEQYF. The CDR3 DNA, read in part, is TGTGCCTGGGGGACAGGGGTAGCCTACGAG.

This clone was seen repeatedly, ten times or more. The observed sequence ends 3 residues before the CDR3 terminus, with the missing tail filled in from the germline J gene. This chain uses TRBV15 with TRBJ2-7; D unclear. Germline-derived CDR1 and CDR2 are LNHNV and YYDKDF (reference sequence). V lost 0 bases to trimming and J lost 6 bases, with 9 bases between them. The CDR3 totals 13 residues. CDR3 in amino acids: CATSRDTYAEQYF. Incomplete CDR3 DNA: TGTGCCACCAGCAGAGATACTTACGCCGAG.

This clone appeared many times. The read falls 3 residues short of the CDR3 end, and the missing part is taken from the germline J gene. The chain recombines TRBV20-1 with TRBJ2-7; 12 nucleotides match TRBD2. CDR1 and CDR2 (germline): DFQATT, SNEGSKA (reference sequence). The CDR3 loop spans 13 amino acids. V lost 5 bases and J lost 5; bases outside the gene matches: 4. The CDR3 region is CSAPRLAGDEQYF. CDR3 bases read: TGCAGTGCTCCGAGACTAGCGGGAGACGAG.

This clone showed up many times. Read coverage stops 3 residues before the CDR3 terminus; the germline J gene supplies the remainder. The chain couples TRBV7-3 to TRBJ2-3; D tentatively reads TRBD1 or TRBD2 (5 bases each). The germline V gene encodes CDR1 SGHTA and CDR2 FQGTGA. The CDR3 sequence is 13 residues long. V lost 5 bases and J 5 bases, leaving 11 bases between the germline ends. This CDR3 is CASSEGPGDTQYF. The covered CDR3 bases are TGTGCCAGCAGCGAGGGGCCAGGAGATACG.

Note on this clone: Read coverage stops 3 residues before the CDR3 terminus; the germline J gene supplies the remainder. J is TRBJ2-1 and V is TRBV5-1; 11 nucleotides agree with TRBD2. Germline V gene sequence: CDR1 SGHRS, CDR2 YFSETQ. V dropped 2 bases and J dropped 0; count of bases not matched to a gene: 4. The length of the CDR3 is 17 residues. CDR3 residues: CASSFSGRGSSYNEQFF. The DNA read from the CDR3 is TGCGCCAGCAGCTTTAGCGGGAGGGGTAGCTCCTACAATGAG.

This clone showed up many times. The sequence runs out 3 residues before the end of the CDR3; the remainder is reconstructed from the germline J gene. This rearrangement joins TRBV2 to TRBJ1-2; D remains ambiguous. V lost 8 bases, J lost 0 bases, and 4 bases lay in between. The length of the CDR3 is 11 residues. CDR1 and CDR2 (germline): SNHLY, FYNNEI. The CDR3 bases that were read are TGTGCCAGCCAGACTAACTATGGC. Translation gives CASQTNYG. The CDR3 reads in full as CASQTNYGYTF. The full variable domain, in which reference TRBV2 and TRBJ1-2 provide the parts outside the CDR3, is EPEVTQTPSHQVTQMGQEVILRCVPISNHLYFYWYRQILGQKVEFLVSFYNNEISEKSEIFDDQFSVERPDGSNFTLKIRSTKLEDSAMYFCASQTNYGYTFGSGTRLTVV.

With regard to this clone: Coverage ceases 3 residues before the CDR3 finishes, and the germline J gene fills in the end. The chain combines TRBV6-1 with TRBJ1-5; 7 positions match TRBD1. Germline CDR1 MNHNS, CDR2 SASEGT. V lost 2 bases and J lost 6; bases outside the gene matches: 7. The CDR3 sequence is 15 residues long. Incomplete CDR3 DNA: TGTGCCAGCAGTGAATACTACAGGGGAGGTCAGCCC. As protein: CASSEYYRGGQP. The whole CDR3 protein is CASSEYYRGGQPQHF.

The table lists this clone with many counts. The DNA read from the CDR3 is TGTGCCAGCAGTGGACAGGGGGCGGGCAATCAGCCC. This translates into CASSGQGAGNQP. The complete CDR3 sequence is CASSGQGAGNQPQHF. The chain combines TRBV2 with TRBJ1-5, with TRBD1 matching 10 bases. Coverage ceases 3 residues before the CDR3 finishes, and the germline J gene fills in the end. CDR1 SNHLY and CDR2 FYNNEI come from the germline V gene. This CDR3 comprises 15 residues. Trimming cost V 4 bases and J 2 bases; bases outside gene matches: 2.

Many counts were recorded for this clone. The read falls 3 residues short of the CDR3 end, and the missing part is taken from the germline J gene. V is TRBV20-1 and J is TRBJ2-3; possible D gene TRBD2, 7 bases. The length of the CDR3 is 14 residues. Per germline, CDR1 DFQATT and CDR2 SNEGSKA (reference sequence). V was cut by 8 bases and J by 4 bases, with 19 bases left in between. The CDR3 DNA, read in part, is TGCAGTCAGGGGAGCGGGGAGGGCTCAGATACG. Translated: CSQGSGEGSDT. From start to end, the CDR3 is CSQGSGEGSDTQYF.

This clone was detected ten times or more. The CDR3 extends 3 residues past the end of the read, so its final part is completed from the germline J gene. V gene TRBV11-2 combines with J gene TRBJ2-1, with a tentative D call TRBD2 (5 bases). The CDR3 spans 14 residues. The germline gives CDR1 SGHAT, CDR2 FQNNGV. V lost 5 bases, J lost 4 bases, and 12 bases lay in between. CDR3 sequence reads: CASSPDLGYNEQFF. The part of the CDR3 DNA that was read is TGTGCCAGCAGCCCGGACTTAGGTTACAATGAG. Full variable domain (missing parts from reference TRBV11-2 and TRBJ2-1): EAGVAQSPRYKIIEKRQSVAFWCNPISGHATLYWYQQILGQGPKLLIQFQNNGVVDDSQLPKDRFSAERLKGVDSTLKIQPAKLEDSAVYLCASSPDLGYNEQFFGPGTRLTVL.

This clone was observed at least ten times. The read gets to within 3 residues of the CDR3 end, and the germline J gene fills in the rest. V usage is TRBV30 and J usage is TRBJ2-5; 9 bases fit TRBD2. CDR3 length: 15 residues. Germline loops: CDR1 GTSNPN, CDR2 SVGIG (reference sequence). V dropped 1 base and J dropped 5; count of bases not matched to a gene: 8. The CDR3 bases that were read are TGTGCCTGGAGTGATAAGCTAGCGGGAATGGAGACC. It is translated as CAWSDKLAGMET. The full CDR3 sequence reads CAWSDKLAGMETQYF.

Note on this clone: The CDR3 end is not reached by the read, which stops 3 residues before it; the germline J gene fills it in. This chain connects TRBV5-1 to TRBJ2-7; 14 bases map to TRBD2. With 0 bases clipped from V and 4 bases from J, the junction kept 9 bases outside the gene matches. Germline loops: CDR1 SGHRS, CDR2 YFSETQ. The CDR3 extends over 18 amino acids. The CDR3 protein is CASSLGLAGGPRIYEQYF. CDR3 DNA, as far as it was read: TGCGCCAGCAGCTTGGGACTAGCGGGAGGGCCAAGGATATACGAG. The full variable domain, with the rest looked up from reference TRBV5-1 and TRBJ2-7, is KAGVTQTPRYLIKTRGQQVTLSCSPISGHRSVSWYQQTPGQGLQFLFEYFSETQRNKGNFPGRFSGRQFSNSRSEMNVSTLELGDSALYLCASSLGLAGGPRIYEQYFGPGTRLTVT.

This clone was seen repeatedly, ten times or more. The missing CDR3 end, 3 residues past where the read stops, is filled in from the germline J gene. This chain links TRBV28 with TRBJ2-5, with 10 bases identical to TRBD2. The CDR3 consists of 17 residues. V trimming: 1 base; J trimming: 1 base; junction bases outside the gene matches: 6. CDR1 and CDR2 from the germline V gene are MDHEN and SYDVKM. CDR3 bases read: TGTGCCAGCAGTTTATTTCAAACTAGCGGGATCCAAGAGACC. Translated: CASSLFQTSGIQET. The full CDR3 reads CASSLFQTSGIQETQYF.

In this sample, this clone turned up many times. The CDR3 is CASTPGSSGANVLTF. The covered CDR3 bases are TGTGCCAGCACCCCAGGGAGTTCTGGGGCCAACGTC. The rearrangement uses TRBV12-3 or TRBV12-4 and TRBJ2-6; possibly TRBD1 or TRBD2 for D (5 bases each). The missing CDR3 end, 3 residues past where the read stops, is filled in from the germline J gene. Trimming removed 7 bases from V and 1 base from J, with 11 bases in between. The CDR3 has 15 amino acids.

This clone was detected only a few times. The read halts 3 residues ahead of the CDR3 end, with the missing end drawn from the germline J gene. The rearrangement joins TRBV10-3 to TRBJ2-7; 7 bases fit TRBD1. The CDR3 contains 13 residues. The germline gives CDR1 ENHRY, CDR2 SYGVKD. With V trimmed by 7 bases and J by 5 bases, 8 bases remained unmatched. The CDR3 protein is CAITGVGGHEQYF. The CDR3 bases that were read are TGTGCCATCACCGGAGTAGGGGGCCACGAG.